A single sample gave rise to the 28 T cell receptor beta chains below, sequenced in a study of blood T cell repertoires in COVID-19. The table came from immunoSEQ multiplex PCR; TCRdb's copy has only in-frame clones and leaves some out. The sample shows 200,000 to 250,000 clones, around nine tenths of them seen only once. The sample consisted of peripheral blood. The receptor set was obtained from an older woman with active or convalescent COVID-19.

V is TRBV5-4 and J is TRBJ2-2; the D gene is possibly TRBD2 (6 bases). In germline, CDR1 is SGHNT, CDR2 YYREEE (reference sequence). Trimming shortened V by 10 bases and J by 1 base, and 14 bases separated the two germline ends. The length of the CDR3 is 14 residues. The CDR3 DNA reads as TGTGCCGCGCGGGGAAGCGGGAACACCGGGGAGCTGTTTTTT. Encoded protein: CAARGSGNTGELFF.

The CDR3: CASSPDRPQAEAFF. As DNA, the CDR3 is TGTGCCAGCAGCCCCGACAGGCCCCAGGCTGAAGCTTTCTTT. The rearrangement joins TRBV11-2 to TRBJ1-1, with D perhaps matching TRBD1 (6 bases). The germline V and J ends were trimmed by 5 bases and 6 bases, with 16 bases remaining between them. Germline lookup yields CDR1 SGHAT and CDR2 FQNNGV. The CDR3 is 14 residues long.

The chain couples TRBV5-1 to TRBJ1-4; weak D call: TRBD1 (6 bases). This CDR3 has 14 residues. V was trimmed by 0 bases and J by 13 bases, leaving 16 bases between them. CDR1 and CDR2 (germline): SGHRS, YFSETQ. The CDR3 DNA reads TGCGCCAGCAGCTTGGCCACAGGGTCCTCCGGACTGTTTTTT. Residues: CASSLATGSSGLFF.

About this clone itself: This specimen includes other DNA sequences encoding the same CDR3. The gene calls are TRBV5-1 and TRBJ2-7, with D perhaps matching TRBD2 (6 bases). The V gene lost 0 bases and the J gene lost 2 bases, with 12 bases spanning the gap. Germline CDR1 and CDR2: SGHRS and YFSETQ. CDR3 size: 15 residues. The CDR3 sequence: CASSLGGVGAYEQYF. CDR3 coding DNA: TGCGCCAGCAGCTTGGGCGGGGTGGGGGCCTACGAGCAGTACTTC.

The chain employs TRBV9 and TRBJ1-3; 7 nucleotides agree with TRBD1. J lost 4 bases, V lost 2 bases, and 9 bases had no gene match. Germline V lookup: CDR1 SGDLS, CDR2 YYNGEE. This CDR3 has 16 amino acids. The CDR3 DNA reads as TGTGCCAGCAGCGTTACGACAGGGACGCTGGGAAACACCATATATTTT. Translating gives CASSVTTGTLGNTIYF.

This clone was recorded only once. The chain is built from TRBV5-1 and TRBJ2-3, with 8 bases identical to TRBD2. The V and J ends lost 5 bases and 2 bases, in that order; junction bases with no gene match: 10. There are 16 residues in the CDR3. In germline, CDR1 is SGHRS, CDR2 YFSETQ. The CDR3 loop is CASRFTSSGPTDTQYF. The CDR3 DNA sequence: TGCGCCAGCAGATTCACCTCTAGCGGGCCCACAGATACGCAGTATTTT.

The chain is built from TRBV6-5 and TRBJ1-1, with D unresolved. Germline V gives CDR1 MNHEY, CDR2 SVGAGI. This CDR3 is built from 14 residues. Trimming pared 7 bases from V and 7 bases from J, leaving 19 bases between. The CDR3 nucleotides are TGTGCCAGCACCCGATGGGAGACGACCAATGAAGCTTTCTTT. As protein: CASTRWETTNEAFF.

The V and J genes are TRBV7-9 and TRBJ1-2, with D possibly matching TRBD1 (6 bases). Trimming took 2 bases from V and 3 from J, leaving 16 bases between them. The CDR3 totals 16 residues. Germline V gene data show CDR1 as SEHNR and CDR2 as FQNEAQ (reference sequence). CDR3 sequence reads: CASSLLDLTGYYGYTF. Here the CDR3 DNA reads TGTGCCAGCAGCTTACTCGATCTGACAGGCTACTATGGCTACACCTTC. Supplemented by reference TRBV7-9 and TRBJ1-2, the full variable domain reads DTGVSQNPRHKITKRGQNVTFRCDPISEHNRLYWYRQTLGQGPEFLTYFQNEAQLEKSRLLSDRFSAERPKGSFSTLEIQRTEQGDSAMYLCASSLLDLTGYYGYTFGSGTRLTVV.

The chain uses TRBV19 and TRBJ2-2; TRBD1 aligns across 8 bases. V lost 5 bases to trimming and J lost 1 base; unmatched junction nucleotides: 3. CDR3 length equals 15 residues. CDR1 is LNHDA, CDR2 SQIVND, per germline (reference sequence). CDR3 residues: CASSPGTGNTGELFF. CDR3 nucleotide sequence: TGTGCCAGTAGTCCCGGGACAGGGAACACCGGGGAGCTGTTTTTT. Filled out from reference TRBV19 and TRBJ2-2, the complete variable domain reads DGGITQSPKYLFRKEGQNVTLSCEQNLNHDAMYWYRQDPGQGLRLIYYSQIVNDFQKGDIAEGYSVSREKKESFPLTVTSAQKNPTAFYLCASSPGTGNTGELFFGEGSRLTVL.

This chain uses TRBV6-5 with TRBJ1-1; D uncertain. The CDR3 is made up of 12 amino acids. Germline CDR1 MNHEY, CDR2 SVGAGI. With 8 bases removed from V and 7 bases from J, the gap between germline ends came to 14 bases. The CDR3 here is CASSLLGGEAFF. The CDR3 coding sequence is TGTGCCAGCTCCCTGTTAGGCGGTGAAGCTTTCTTT.

The chain has TRBV5-1 and TRBJ1-5; D not resolved. The CDR3 has 13 amino acids. The germline V gene encodes CDR1 SGHRS and CDR2 YFSETQ. The V and J ends lost 0 bases and 5 bases respectively, with 6 bases between them. The CDR3: CASSLGGYQPQHF. In DNA form, the CDR3 reads TGCGCCAGCAGCTTGGGAGGATATCAGCCCCAGCATTTT.

There are a few counts of this clone. The CDR3, as DNA: TGCGCCAGCAGCTGGGGGGACAGTGGGAGCAATCAGCCCCAGCATTTT. Encoded protein: CASSWGDSGSNQPQHF. The rearrangement joins TRBV5-1 to TRBJ1-5, with TRBD1 matching 7 bases. CDR3 length: 16 residues. Losses at the gene ends were 3 bases for V and 1 base for J; bases not matched to a gene: 7. Germline-derived CDR1 and CDR2 are SGHRS and YFSETQ.

J is TRBJ1-2 and V is TRBV20-1, with D maybe TRBD1 (6 bases). Trimming left V 3 bases short and J 4 bases short, with 12 bases between. The germline V gene has CDR1 DFQATT and CDR2 SNEGSKA (reference sequence). CDR3 length equals 13 residues. CDR3 loop: CSASLDSLYGYTF. Here the CDR3 DNA reads TGCAGTGCTAGTTTGGACAGTCTCTATGGCTACACCTTC.

The chain joins TRBV5-1 to TRBJ2-2; tentative D call: TRBD1 (5 bases). CDR3 length equals 14 residues. The germline V gene encodes CDR1 SGHRS and CDR2 YFSETQ. Trimming took off 0 bases at V and 6 bases at J, with 9 bases between the two ends. As DNA, the CDR3 is TGCGCCAGCAGCTTGGATGTAGGGGCCGGGGAGCTGTTTTTT. This sequence encodes CASSLDVGAGELFF.

This chain's CDR3 is CASSETIPDTEAFF. The CDR3, as DNA: TGCGCCAGCAGTGAGACAATTCCAGACACTGAAGCTTTCTTT. The V call is TRBV10-1, the J call TRBJ1-1, with D unclear. CDR3 size: 14 residues. V lost 2 bases, J lost 3 bases, and 10 bases lay in between. The germline V gene encodes CDR1 WNHNN and CDR2 SYGVQD (reference sequence).

The CDR3 bases are TGTGCCAGCATCTTTACAGGAACCCAAGAGACCCAGTACTTC. The encoded protein is CASIFTGTQETQYF. The rearrangement joins TRBV6-5 to TRBJ2-5; possibly TRBD1 for D (5 bases). The CDR3 is 14 residues long. Germline values: CDR1 MNHEY, CDR2 SVGAGI. Between the trimmed V and J ends, which lost 7 bases and 1 base, there was a span of 13 bases.

The genes are TRBV7-2 and TRBJ2-5; D may be TRBD1 (5 bases). Germline V gene lookup returns CDR1 SGHTA and CDR2 FQGNSA. Trimming removed 4 bases from V and 2 bases from J, with 8 bases in between. The CDR3 has 13 residues. Here the CDR3 reads CASSSPGQETQYF. CDR3 DNA sequence: TGTGCCAGCAGCTCACCAGGGCAAGAGACCCAGTACTTC. The full variable domain, rest sourced from reference TRBV7-2 and TRBJ2-5, is GAGVSQSPSNKVTEKGKDVELRCDPISGHTALYWYRQSLGQGLEFLIYFQGNSAPDKSGLPSDRFSAERTGGSVSTLTIQRTQQEDSAVYLCASSSPGQETQYFGPGTRLLVL.

V usage is TRBV7-2 and J usage is TRBJ2-7; 8 bases are shared with TRBD2. The CDR3 contains 15 residues. Germline V lookup: CDR1 SGHTA, CDR2 FQGNSA. After removal of 3 bases from V and 0 bases from J, the junction contained 4 bases not matched to a gene. CDR3: CASSFGRGASYEQYF. The CDR3 nucleotides read TGTGCCAGCAGCTTCGGGCGGGGGGCCTCCTACGAGCAGTACTTC.

V gene TRBV5-5 combines with J gene TRBJ2-7, with D possibly TRBD2 on 5 matching bases. The CDR3 sequence is 15 residues long. V gave up 6 bases and J gave up 1 base, with 17 bases separating them. From germline, CDR1 is SGHKS and CDR2 YYEKEE (reference sequence). The CDR3 loop is CASTIDASRSYEQYF. For the CDR3, the DNA is TGTGCCAGCACCATTGATGCTAGCCGGTCCTACGAGCAGTACTTC.

The chain joins TRBV5-1 to TRBJ2-2, with 13 bases fitting TRBD2. Unmatched junction bases numbered 9, after V lost 5 bases and J lost 5 bases. Germline loops: CDR1 SGHRS, CDR2 YFSETQ. The CDR3 is 17 residues long. The CDR3 DNA sequence: TGCGCCAGCAGTTGGGGACTAGCGGGGACGACTACCGGGGAGCTGTTTTTT. It is translated as CASSWGLAGTTTGELFF.

The V call is TRBV5-1, the J call TRBJ2-3; possible D gene TRBD1, 6 bases. The CDR3 has 14 amino acids. Germline CDR1 and CDR2: SGHRS and YFSETQ. V dropped 4 bases and J dropped 0 bases, with 9 bases sitting between them. The CDR3 protein is CASSPGVSTDTQYF. CDR3 coding DNA: TGCGCCAGCAGCCCAGGGGTCAGCACAGATACGCAGTATTTT.

The rearrangement links TRBV27 to TRBJ1-1, with D perhaps TRBD1 (6 bases). V lost 3 bases to trimming and J lost 5 bases, with 7 bases between them. The germline V gene has CDR1 MNHEY and CDR2 SMNVEV (reference sequence). The CDR3 covers 12 residues. CDR3 in DNA: TGTGCCAGCAGTTTCAGGGGTACTGAAGCTTTCTTT. Translation gives CASSFRGTEAFF.

This clone showed up just a few times. J is TRBJ2-3 and V is TRBV7-2; 7 bases map to TRBD1. CDR3 length: 14 amino acids. V lost 2 bases to trimming and J lost 8 bases; unmatched junction nucleotides: 7. CDR1 and CDR2 from the germline V gene are SGHTA and FQGNSA. CDR3: CASSLRRGPTTQYF. The DNA of the CDR3 is TGTGCCAGCAGCTTACGTAGGGGGCCCACTACGCAGTATTTT.

This rearrangement joins TRBV4-2 to TRBJ1-3, with TRBD1 matching over 9 bases. The CDR3 spans 16 residues. CDR1 LGHNA and CDR2 YNFKEQ come from the germline V gene. Unmatched junction bases numbered 6, after V lost 2 bases and J lost 4 bases. In DNA form, the CDR3 reads TGTGCCAGCAGCCAAACAGGGGGCGCGATCGGAAACACCATATATTTT. As protein: CASSQTGGAIGNTIYF.

V usage is TRBV6-2 or TRBV6-3 and J usage is TRBJ1-2; D gene ambiguous. The V and J ends lost 2 bases and 1 base respectively, with 8 bases between them. The CDR3 length is 14 residues. CDR1 MNHEY and CDR2 SVGEGT come from the germline V gene. CDR3 bases: TGTGCCAGCAGTTACACTCGGGGTAACTATGGCTACACCTTC. Amino acids: CASSYTRGNYGYTF.

The chain links TRBV7-9 to TRBJ2-1, with D tentatively TRBD2 (6 bases). This CDR3 has 16 residues. The germline V gene has CDR1 SEHNR and CDR2 FQNEAQ (reference sequence). Trimming took 0 bases from V and 4 from J, leaving 13 bases between them. The CDR3, as DNA: TGTGCCAGCAGCTTAGCTTTGGGGGGACCATACAATGAGCAGTTCTTC. Translating gives CASSLALGGPYNEQFF.

This clone was recorded once. The V gene is TRBV7-9, the J gene TRBJ1-1, with D possibly being TRBD1 (5 bases). This CDR3 contains 13 residues. Trimming pared 5 bases from V and 7 bases from J, leaving 14 bases between. The germline gives CDR1 SEHNR, CDR2 FQNEAQ (reference sequence). Here the CDR3 reads CASSTWDSDEAFF. The CDR3 DNA sequence: TGTGCCAGCAGCACATGGGACTCGGATGAAGCTTTCTTT.

The chain combines TRBV6-2 or TRBV6-3 with TRBJ1-1, with D tentatively TRBD1 (5 bases). Germline loops: CDR1 MNHEY, CDR2 SVGEGT. There are 15 residues in the CDR3. Trimming took off 6 bases at V and 2 bases at J, with 16 bases between the two ends. CDR3 sequence (DNA): TGTGCCAGCAGCGCTTATGACAGACCAAACACTGAAGCTTTCTTT. This gives the protein CASSAYDRPNTEAFF.